Listed below are T cell receptor beta chains from one sample, sequenced in a study of cytomegalovirus exposure and HLA in healthy donors. Clones were read by immunoSEQ multiplex PCR, and TCRdb kept only the in-frame ones, dropping some. The table lists about 150,000 clones, more than 75% of them singletons, with around 5.5% in the top ten. The material sequenced was PBMCs. The origin of the receptors is a woman aged 25 to 39 in good health and CMV-seronegative. Each CDR3 is given with its conserved first and last residue. Each record gives: J gene, D gene, clone size, V gene, CDR3 protein, CDR3 DNA. A D gene is named only where the DNA matches it firmly. Not every row has a clone size; where given, it reads once, few, many or a size class.

j_call: TRBJ2-7
d_call: TRBD2
clone_size: NA
v_call: TRBV9
cdr3_aa: CASSDGTSGPQYEQYF
cdr3_nt: TGTGCCAGCAGCGATGGGACTAGCGGACCCCAATACGAGCAGTACTTC

j_call: TRBJ2-3
d_call: TRBD2
clone_size: few
v_call: TRBV25-1
cdr3_aa: CASSERTSGPNTDTQYF
cdr3_nt: TGTGCCAGCAGTGAAAGGACTAGCGGGCCTAACACAGATACGCAGTATTTT

j_call: TRBJ1-6
d_call: NA
clone_size: NA
v_call: TRBV6-8
cdr3_aa: CASRWRGGNDSPLHF
cdr3_nt: TGTGCCAGCAGGTGGAGGGGGGGCAATGATTCACCCCTCCACTTT

j_call: TRBJ1-1
d_call: NA
clone_size: once
v_call: TRBV2
cdr3_aa: CARRQQGLNTEAFF
cdr3_nt: TGTGCCCGCAGACAACAGGGTTTGAACACTGAAGCTTTCTTT

j_call: TRBJ1-5
d_call: NA
clone_size: NA
v_call: TRBV2
cdr3_aa: CASSESSWSGDGSNQPQHF
cdr3_nt: TGTGCCAGCAGTGAATCCTCTTGGTCAGGGGATGGTAGCAATCAGCCCCAGCATTTT

j_call: TRBJ1-1
d_call: NA
clone_size: once
v_call: TRBV6-5
cdr3_aa: CASSYSIGVMNTEAFF
cdr3_nt: TGTGCCAGCAGTTACTCGATAGGGGTCATGAACACTGAAGCTTTCTTT

j_call: TRBJ1-4
d_call: NA
clone_size: once
v_call: TRBV19
cdr3_aa: CASRGGGYEKLFF
cdr3_nt: TGTGCCAGTAGGGGGGGTGGATATGAAAAACTGTTTTTT

j_call: TRBJ2-7
d_call: NA
clone_size: NA
v_call: TRBV29-1
cdr3_aa: CSVEVGDEQYF
cdr3_nt: TGCAGCGTTGAAGTGGGAGACGAGCAGTACTTC

j_call: TRBJ2-5
d_call: TRBD2
clone_size: NA
v_call: TRBV7-6
cdr3_aa: CASSLARASGGVRTQYF
cdr3_nt: TGTGCCAGCAGCTTAGCGCGGGCTAGCGGGGGGGTTCGGACCCAGTACTTC

j_call: TRBJ2-7
d_call: NA
clone_size: NA
v_call: TRBV28
cdr3_aa: CATLRGTSGEQYF
cdr3_nt: TGTGCCACCCTCAGGGGCACATCCGGCGAGCAGTACTTC

j_call: TRBJ2-1
d_call: NA
clone_size: once
v_call: TRBV2
cdr3_aa: CASRTLTGAPYNEQFF
cdr3_nt: TGTGCCAGCCGTACGTTGACAGGAGCTCCCTACAATGAGCAGTTCTTC

j_call: TRBJ2-6
d_call: TRBD2
clone_size: once
v_call: TRBV5-4
cdr3_aa: CASSLEWTLAGGAGANVLTF
cdr3_nt: TGTGCCAGCAGCCTTGAATGGACACTAGCGGGAGGTGCTGGGGCCAACGTCCTGACTTTC

j_call: TRBJ2-1
d_call: TRBD2
clone_size: once
v_call: TRBV5-1
cdr3_aa: CASSLVQTGGYEQFF
cdr3_nt: TGCGCCAGCAGCTTGGTCCAGACGGGGGGGTATGAGCAGTTCTTC

j_call: TRBJ2-7
d_call: TRBD1
clone_size: NA
v_call: TRBV29-1
cdr3_aa: CSVTGQGIVKQYF
cdr3_nt: TGCAGCGTTACGGGACAGGGAATTGTTAAGCAGTACTTC

j_call: TRBJ1-1
d_call: NA
clone_size: few
v_call: TRBV5-8
cdr3_aa: CASSPYRSTEAFF
cdr3_nt: TGTGCCAGCAGCCCATACAGGTCAACTGAAGCTTTCTTT

j_call: TRBJ2-2
d_call: NA
clone_size: NA
v_call: TRBV2
cdr3_aa: CASSGFYGELFF
cdr3_nt: TGTGCCAGCAGTGGCTTCTACGGGGAGCTGTTTTTT

j_call: TRBJ1-1
d_call: TRBD1
clone_size: NA
v_call: TRBV19
cdr3_aa: CASRQRQGDPEAFF
cdr3_nt: TGTGCCAGTAGACAACGACAGGGGGATCCTGAAGCTTTCTTT

j_call: TRBJ1-4
d_call: TRBD1
clone_size: few
v_call: TRBV4-1
cdr3_aa: CASSQDRAGGEKLFF
cdr3_nt: TGCGCCAGCAGCCAAGATCGCGCAGGGGGTGAAAAACTGTTTTTT

j_call: TRBJ1-2
d_call: TRBD1
clone_size: NA
v_call: TRBV4-1
cdr3_aa: CASSQDETGALYGYTF
cdr3_nt: TGCGCCAGCAGCCAAGATGAGACAGGGGCTCTCTATGGCTACACCTTC

j_call: TRBJ2-1
d_call: TRBD2
clone_size: NA
v_call: TRBV5-6
cdr3_aa: CASSLEVAGGNEQFF
cdr3_nt: TGTGCCAGCAGCTTGGAGGTAGCGGGGGGCAATGAGCAGTTCTTC

j_call: TRBJ1-2
d_call: TRBD1
clone_size: NA
v_call: TRBV7-3
cdr3_aa: CASSLETGGAGGYTF
cdr3_nt: TGTGCCAGCAGCCTTGAGACAGGGGGGGCTGGGGGCTACACCTTC

j_call: TRBJ1-2
d_call: NA
clone_size: NA
v_call: TRBV20-1
cdr3_aa: CSASSGYGYTF
cdr3_nt: TGCAGTGCTAGCTCGGGCTATGGCTACACCTTC

j_call: TRBJ2-5
d_call: TRBD1
clone_size: NA
v_call: TRBV11-2
cdr3_aa: CASSLVAGGQGTQYF
cdr3_nt: TGTGCCAGCAGCTTAGTTGCAGGGGGTCAGGGGACCCAGTACTTC

j_call: TRBJ2-2
d_call: NA
clone_size: once
v_call: TRBV5-1
cdr3_aa: CASSLPGHTTGELFF
cdr3_nt: TGCGCCAGCAGCTTGCCTGGACACACCACCGGGGAGCTGTTTTTT

j_call: TRBJ1-3
d_call: NA
clone_size: NA
v_call: TRBV7-6
cdr3_aa: CASSLGTGLSGNTIYF
cdr3_nt: TGTGCCAGCAGCTTAGGCACAGGCCTATCTGGAAACACCATATATTTT

j_call: TRBJ2-5
d_call: TRBD2
clone_size: NA
v_call: TRBV7-9
cdr3_aa: CASRSGTSGSMGETQYF
cdr3_nt: TGTGCCAGCAGGTCCGGGACTAGCGGGAGTATGGGGGAGACCCAGTACTTC

j_call: TRBJ1-3
d_call: NA
clone_size: NA
v_call: TRBV7-2
cdr3_aa: CASSPETELDTIYF
cdr3_nt: TGTGCCAGCAGCCCAGAGACAGAGTTAGACACCATATATTTT

j_call: TRBJ1-3
d_call: NA
clone_size: once
v_call: TRBV5-4
cdr3_aa: CASSPGTQGNTIYF
cdr3_nt: TGTGCCAGCAGCCCCGGGACACAAGGAAACACCATATATTTT

j_call: TRBJ2-2
d_call: NA
clone_size: NA
v_call: TRBV27
cdr3_aa: CASSPRAGELFF
cdr3_nt: TGTGCCAGCAGTCCCCGTGCCGGGGAGCTGTTTTTT

j_call: TRBJ1-3
d_call: NA
clone_size: once
v_call: TRBV7-9
cdr3_aa: CASSPDPSRRGSGNTIYF
cdr3_nt: TGTGCCAGCAGCCCCGATCCCTCCCGACGGGGCTCTGGAAACACCATATATTTT

j_call: TRBJ2-3
d_call: NA
clone_size: once
v_call: TRBV4-1
cdr3_aa: CASSQGLDTQYF
cdr3_nt: TGCGCCAGCAGCCAAGGTCTAGATACGCAGTATTTT

j_call: TRBJ1-4
d_call: NA
clone_size: NA
v_call: TRBV5-5
cdr3_aa: CASSLRRVANEKLFF
cdr3_nt: TGTGCCAGCAGCTTACGCAGGGTGGCTAATGAAAAACTGTTTTTT

j_call: TRBJ1-1
d_call: NA
clone_size: once
v_call: TRBV2
cdr3_aa: CASSDQVGNTEAFF
cdr3_nt: TGTGCCAGCAGTGATCAGGTCGGGAACACTGAAGCTTTCTTT

j_call: TRBJ2-2
d_call: NA
clone_size: NA
v_call: TRBV18
cdr3_aa: CASSRGQNTGELFF
cdr3_nt: TGTGCCAGCTCCCGGGGACAGAACACCGGGGAGCTGTTTTTT

j_call: TRBJ2-7
d_call: TRBD2
clone_size: NA
v_call: TRBV5-4
cdr3_aa: CASSLDRLADYEQYF
cdr3_nt: TGTGCCAGCAGCCTGGATAGACTAGCGGATTACGAGCAGTACTTC

j_call: TRBJ2-1
d_call: TRBD2
clone_size: few
v_call: TRBV27
cdr3_aa: CASRRGTSGYNEQFF
cdr3_nt: TGTGCCAGCAGGCGAGGGACTAGCGGCTACAATGAGCAGTTCTTC